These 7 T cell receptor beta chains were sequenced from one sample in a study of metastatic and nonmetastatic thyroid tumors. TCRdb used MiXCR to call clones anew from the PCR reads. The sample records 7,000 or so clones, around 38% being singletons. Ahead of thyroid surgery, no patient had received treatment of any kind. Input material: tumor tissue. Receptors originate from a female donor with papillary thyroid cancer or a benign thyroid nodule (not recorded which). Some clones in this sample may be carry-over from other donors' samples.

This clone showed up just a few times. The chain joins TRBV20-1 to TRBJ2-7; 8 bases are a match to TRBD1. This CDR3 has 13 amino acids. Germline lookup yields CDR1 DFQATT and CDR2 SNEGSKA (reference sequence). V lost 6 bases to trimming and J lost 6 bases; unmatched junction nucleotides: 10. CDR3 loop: CSARFQGTGEQYF. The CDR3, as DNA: TGCAGTGCCAGATTTCAGGGGACAGGCGAGCAGTACTTC.

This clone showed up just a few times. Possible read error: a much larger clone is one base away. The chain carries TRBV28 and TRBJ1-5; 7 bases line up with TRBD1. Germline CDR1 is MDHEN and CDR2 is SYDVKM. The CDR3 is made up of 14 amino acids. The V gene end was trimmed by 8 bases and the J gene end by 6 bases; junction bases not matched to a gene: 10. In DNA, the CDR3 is TGTGCCAGCGCCTTAGCGAGGGGGCCTCAGCCCCAGCATTTT. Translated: CASALARGPQPQHF.

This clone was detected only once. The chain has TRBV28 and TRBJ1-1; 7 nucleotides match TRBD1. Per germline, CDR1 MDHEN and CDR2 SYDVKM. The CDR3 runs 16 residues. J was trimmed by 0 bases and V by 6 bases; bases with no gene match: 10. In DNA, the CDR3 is TGTGCCAGCAGCCCTATGAAGACAGGGTTGAACACTGAAGCTTTCTTT. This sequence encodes CASSPMKTGLNTEAFF.

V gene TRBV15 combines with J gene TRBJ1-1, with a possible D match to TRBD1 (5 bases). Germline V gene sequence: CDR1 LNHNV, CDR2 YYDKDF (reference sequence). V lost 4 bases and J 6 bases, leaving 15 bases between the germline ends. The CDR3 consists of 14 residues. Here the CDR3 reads CATSILRVNAEAFF. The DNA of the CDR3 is TGTGCCACCAGCATTCTCAGGGTTAACGCTGAAGCTTTCTTT.

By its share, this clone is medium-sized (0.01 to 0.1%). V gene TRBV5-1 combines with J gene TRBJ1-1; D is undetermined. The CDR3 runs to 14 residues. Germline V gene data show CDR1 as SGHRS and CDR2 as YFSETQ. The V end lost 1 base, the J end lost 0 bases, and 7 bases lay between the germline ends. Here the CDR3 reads CASSLSTLNTEAFF. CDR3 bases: TGCGCCAGCAGCTTGTCCACTCTGAACACTGAAGCTTTCTTT. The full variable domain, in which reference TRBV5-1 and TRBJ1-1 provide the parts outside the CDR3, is KAGVTQTPRYLIKTRGQQVTLSCSPISGHRSVSWYQQTPGQGLQFLFEYFSETQRNKGNFPGRFSGRQFSNSRSEMNVSTLELGDSALYLCASSLSTLNTEAFFGQGTRLTVV.

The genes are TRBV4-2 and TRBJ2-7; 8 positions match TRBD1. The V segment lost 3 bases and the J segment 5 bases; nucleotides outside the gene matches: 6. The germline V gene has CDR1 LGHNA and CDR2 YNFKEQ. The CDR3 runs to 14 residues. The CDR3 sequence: CASSHPDRGDEQYF. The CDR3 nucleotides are TGTGCCAGCAGCCACCCCGACAGGGGCGACGAGCAGTACTTC.

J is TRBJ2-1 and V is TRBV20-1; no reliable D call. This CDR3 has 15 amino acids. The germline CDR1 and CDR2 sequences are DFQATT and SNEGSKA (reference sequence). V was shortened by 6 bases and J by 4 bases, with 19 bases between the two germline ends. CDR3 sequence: CSAPYGRSLYNEQFF. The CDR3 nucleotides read TGCAGTGCGCCATACGGACGATCGTTATACAATGAGCAGTTCTTC.